The present entry profiles one T cell receptor beta chain with its context. These data come from a study of cytomegalovirus exposure and HLA in healthy donors. It was with 60 Vbeta and 13 Jbeta primers that the PCR ran. The table came from immunoSEQ multiplex PCR; TCRdb's copy has only in-frame clones and leaves some out. The top ten hold about 2.2% of the sample, which has around 100,000 clones, approximately 58% seen once. The CDR3 contains 16 residues. The germline V and J ends were trimmed by 1 base and 0 bases, with 14 bases remaining between them. The TCR comes from a young woman in good health and CMV-seronegative. This chain links TRBV5-3 with TRBJ2-7; possible D gene TRBD1, 5 bases. TRBV5-3 is placed among ORFs of uncertain function. Sequencing input: PBMCs. The CDR3 coding sequence is TGTGCCAGAAGCTTGTATCGGACACTCAGCTCCTACGAGCAGTACTTC. This gives the protein CARSLYRTLSSYEQYF.